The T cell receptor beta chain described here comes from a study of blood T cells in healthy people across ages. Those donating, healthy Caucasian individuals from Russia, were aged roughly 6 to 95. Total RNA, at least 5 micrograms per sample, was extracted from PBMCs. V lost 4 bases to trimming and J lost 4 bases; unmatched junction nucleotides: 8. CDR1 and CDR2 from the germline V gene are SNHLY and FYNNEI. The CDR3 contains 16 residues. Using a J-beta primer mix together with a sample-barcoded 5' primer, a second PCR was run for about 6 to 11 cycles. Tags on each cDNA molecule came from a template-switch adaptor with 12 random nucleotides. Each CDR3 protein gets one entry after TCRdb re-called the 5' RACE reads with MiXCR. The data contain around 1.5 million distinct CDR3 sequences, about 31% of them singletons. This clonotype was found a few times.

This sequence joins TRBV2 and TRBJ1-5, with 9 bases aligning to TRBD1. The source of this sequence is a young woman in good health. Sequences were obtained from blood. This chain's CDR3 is CASSGGTGTGNQPQHF. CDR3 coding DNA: TGTGCCAGCAGTGGGGGCACCGGGACAGGGAATCAGCCCCAGCATTTT.